These 10 T cell receptor beta chains came from one sample sequenced in a study of cytomegalovirus exposure and HLA in healthy donors. The PCR used 60 Vbeta and 13 Jbeta primers. Some clones are missing from TCRdb's copy, which holds only in-frame ones; the method was immunoSEQ multiplex PCR. Found here are 100,000 to 120,000 clones, more than 60% of them singletons; the top ten hold roughly 6.2%. Sequenced material: PBMCs. These receptors all stem from a man younger than 45 in good health and CMV-seropositive.

This chain connects TRBV5-6 to TRBJ2-3, with 8 bases matching TRBD2. CDR1 is SGHDT, CDR2 YYEEEE, per germline. The V and J ends lost 4 bases and 1 base, in that order; junction bases with no gene match: 14. The CDR3 contains 18 residues. The CDR3 DNA is TGTGCCAGCAGCCAAGCGGGGGAGCTAACCCTTCGCACAGATACGCAGTATTTT. This encodes CASSQAGELTLRTDTQYF.

V is TRBV19 and J is TRBJ1-2; 9 nucleotides align to TRBD1. CDR3 length: 15 residues. V shed 6 bases and J 8 bases; nucleotides not matched to a gene: 13. Germline CDR1 and CDR2: LNHDA and SQIVND (reference sequence). The DNA of the CDR3 is TGTGCCAGTAGGCCGGACAGGGGAGGTCTTGACGGCTACACCTTC. Encoded protein: CASRPDRGGLDGYTF.

The J gene is TRBJ1-4, the V gene TRBV28, with D uncertain. There are 14 residues in the CDR3. From germline, CDR1 is MDHEN and CDR2 SYDVKM. The V end lost 6 bases, the J end lost 3 bases, and 11 bases lay between the germline ends. As DNA, the CDR3 is TGTGCCAGCAGCCCCCATCTATCTAATGAAAAACTGTTTTTT. Protein: CASSPHLSNEKLFF.

J is TRBJ1-1 and V is TRBV6-5; TRBD1 is a possible D gene (6 bases). The germline V and J ends were trimmed by 7 bases and 5 bases, with 14 bases remaining between them. The CDR3 is 13 residues long. Germline loops: CDR1 MNHEY, CDR2 SVGAGI. The CDR3 sequence: CASTRTAETEAFF. The CDR3 DNA reads TGTGCCAGCACTCGGACAGCCGAAACTGAAGCTTTCTTT.

This clone was observed a single time. This chain joins TRBV5-1 and TRBJ1-3; unclear D gene. The CDR3 totals 16 residues. V lost 3 bases and J lost 6, with 19 bases in between. In germline, CDR1 is SGHRS, CDR2 YFSETQ. CDR3 amino acids: CASSYSPAGQKNTIYF. The CDR3 DNA reads as TGCGCCAGCAGCTACTCTCCCGCGGGCCAAAAAAACACCATATATTTT.

The chain has TRBV11-1 and TRBJ2-7; possibly TRBD2 for D (6 bases). The CDR3 consists of 13 residues. V was pared by 3 bases and J by 3 bases, with 9 bases between. The germline gives CDR1 SGHAT, CDR2 FQDESV (reference sequence). The CDR3 reads CASSFEDYYEQYF. The CDR3 region has the DNA TGTGCCAGCAGCTTTGAGGACTACTACGAGCAGTACTTC.

This clone showed up just once. In the same sample, other DNA sequences code for this CDR3. The chain combines TRBV7-9 with TRBJ1-6; D is uncertain. The CDR3 contains 13 residues. CDR1 SEHNR and CDR2 FQNEAQ come from the germline V gene (reference sequence). Trimming stripped 3 bases from V and 7 bases from J, with 7 bases between. CDR3 in amino acids: CASSFTGNSPLHF. In DNA form, the CDR3 reads TGTGCCAGCAGCTTTACCGGGAATTCACCCCTCCACTTT.

This clone has just a few counts. V and J are TRBV6-5 and TRBJ2-3; 9 nucleotides agree with TRBD1. V was pared by 5 bases and J by 5 bases, with 8 bases of the junction left unmatched. The CDR3 runs to 15 residues. Germline CDR1 MNHEY, CDR2 SVGAGI. As DNA, the CDR3 is TGTGCCAGCAGTGCAACAGGGGGCGGAGGAGATACGCAGTATTTT. Translated: CASSATGGGGDTQYF.

The rearrangement links TRBV19 to TRBJ1-2; 8 bases are a match to TRBD1. Germline loops: CDR1 LNHDA, CDR2 SQIVND (reference sequence). This CDR3 is 13 amino acids long. J was trimmed by 8 bases and V by 3 bases; bases with no gene match: 5. CDR3 sequence (DNA): TGTGCCAGTAGTATCAGACAGGGGTACGGCTACACCTTC. This translates into CASSIRQGYGYTF.

V usage is TRBV11-2 and J usage is TRBJ2-1; TRBD2 matches 11 bases. The ends lost 2 bases at V and 7 bases at J; junction bases unmatched: 10. There are 17 residues in the CDR3. Per the germline V gene, CDR1 is SGHAT and CDR2 is FQNNGV. CDR3 amino acids: CASSLSLGSGGVNEQFF. DNA for the CDR3: TGTGCCAGCAGCTTATCGTTGGGTAGCGGGGGGGTTAATGAGCAGTTCTTC.